A single T cell receptor (beta chain) is shown here with its context. Its antigen is not known. Clones were sequenced by immunoSEQ multiplex PCR, and TCRdb holds only the in-frame ones, with some missing. The table has approximately 94,000 clones, less than 95% seen once; the top ten hold 0.5% to 0.65%. Germline lookup yields CDR1 MNHEY and CDR2 SMNVEV (reference sequence). The CDR3 covers 15 residues. The V gene end was trimmed by 6 bases and the J gene end by 1 base; junction bases not matched to a gene: 5. This sample is drawn from a study of OX40 agonist ivuxolimab in advanced cancers. Across the study: Patients received ivuxolimab, an agonistic anti-OX40 (CD134) antibody. Every 2 weeks, patients got intravenous ivuxolimab at one of six dose levels (0.01-10 mg/kg). From about 20 to 80 years was the age range, with a mean of around 56 years, and approximately 84% were male. The study's findings and limits: Some nonresponders also had low normalized T-cell clonal expansion.

The TCR sequence derives from an adult with an advanced solid tumor such as melanoma, head and neck, liver or kidney cancer. The source material was CD4+ or CD8+ T cells sorted from blood, sampled in a trial of the OX40 agonist ivuxolimab. The chain couples TRBV27 to TRBJ2-2; TRBD1 agrees at 7 bases. The CDR3 loop is CASSRTGRNTGELFF. CDR3 coding DNA: TGTGCCAGCAGCAGGACAGGCAGGAACACCGGGGAGCTGTTTTTT.